This is a list of T cell receptor beta chains from one sample in a study of radiation and T cells in renal cell carcinoma. Using immunoSEQ multiplex PCR, the repertoire was profiled, and TCRdb retains in-frame clones only, with some absent. The repertoire includes about 10,000 clones, 58% of them detected once, and less than 10% sits in the top ten. The source material was tumor tissue, sampled from a patient whose treatment was nephrectomy without radiotherapy. These receptors were collected from a man in his forties or fifties with renal cell carcinoma. CDR3s include the opening cysteine and the closing phenylalanine or tryptophan. A D gene is named only where the DNA matches it firmly. Expanded clones are given a class, and other clones once, few, many or no size at all.

V	J	D	size	CDR3	DNA
TRBV5-1	TRBJ1-2	-	few	CASSLRSRTALRDYGYTF	TGCGCCAGCAGCTTGCGCTCTCGGACAGCCCTCCGCGACTATGGCTACACCTTC
TRBV7-2	TRBJ2-3	-	-	CASSPLSNTDTQYF	TGTGCCAGCAGTCCCCTCTCCAACACAGATACGCAGTATTTT
TRBV2	TRBJ2-1	TRBD2	medium-sized	CASLGAGALPNEQFF	TGTGCCAGCCTAGGGGCGGGAGCCCTTCCCAATGAGCAGTTCTTC
TRBV5-6	TRBJ2-3	TRBD2	-	CASSLATGGATDTQYF	TGTGCCAGCAGCTTGGCGACGGGAGGCGCCACAGATACGCAGTATTTT
TRBV4-3	TRBJ2-1	-	-	CASSQDADPGREQFF	TGCGCCAGCAGCCAAGATGCGGACCCAGGGCGTGAGCAGTTCTTC
TRBV5-5	TRBJ1-6	TRBD1	-	CASSLDDRVSPLHF	TGTGCCAGCAGCTTGGACGACAGGGTCTCACCCCTCCACTTT
TRBV19	TRBJ2-5	TRBD1	-	CASSIDRASQETQYF	TGTGCCAGTAGTATTGACAGGGCGAGCCAAGAGACCCAGTACTTC
TRBV9	TRBJ2-3	-	-	CASSVADTQYF	TGTGCCAGCAGCGTCGCAGATACGCAGTATTTT
TRBV7-2	TRBJ1-2	-	-	CASSLVGDYGYTF	TGTGCCAGCAGCTTAGTCGGCGACTATGGCTACACCTTC
TRBV5-1	TRBJ2-7	TRBD2	-	CASSLSGSSYEQYF	TGCGCCAGCAGCTTGAGCGGGAGCTCCTACGAGCAGTACTTC
TRBV9	TRBJ1-5	-	few	CASSQGNNQPQHF	TGTGCCAGCAGCCAGGGAAACAATCAGCCCCAGCATTTT
TRBV29-1	TRBJ1-1	-	-	CSVDRGNTEAFF	TGCAGCGTTGACAGGGGGAACACTGAAGCTTTCTTT
TRBV30	TRBJ1-1	-	few	CALGGRDTEAFF	TGTGCCTTAGGAGGCAGGGATACTGAAGCTTTCTTT
TRBV6-5	TRBJ2-7	-	-	CASSYVGSYGEQYF	TGTGCCAGCAGTTACGTTGGGAGTTACGGCGAGCAGTACTTC
TRBV4-2	TRBJ1-1	-	-	CASSQEGNKSPGTEAFF	TGTGCCAGCAGCCAAGAGGGAAATAAGTCCCCGGGCACTGAAGCTTTCTTT
TRBV5-4	TRBJ2-7	TRBD2	-	CASSPGLAAFNFYEQYF	TGTGCCAGCAGTCCGGGACTAGCGGCTTTCAACTTCTACGAGCAGTACTTC
TRBV5-6	TRBJ1-5	TRBD1	-	CASSYGQASNQPQHF	TGTGCCAGCAGCTACGGACAGGCGAGCAATCAGCCCCAGCATTTT
TRBV6-6	TRBJ2-7	TRBD2	-	CASSSPVGRGTYEQYF	TGTGCCAGCAGTTCCCCCGTGGGGCGGGGGACCTACGAGCAGTACTTC
TRBV10-3	TRBJ2-1	TRBD2	-	CAVSSGLAELNEQFF	TGTGCCGTATCTTCGGGACTAGCGGAGCTCAATGAGCAGTTCTTC
TRBV6-7	TRBJ2-5	TRBD1	-	CASSSDRVQETQYF	TGTGCCAGCAGTTCAGACAGGGTCCAAGAGACCCAGTACTTC
TRBV7-9	TRBJ1-2	TRBD1	few	CASSLGYRGRDYGYTF	TGTGCCAGCAGCTTAGGCTACAGGGGGCGAGACTATGGCTACACCTTC
TRBV15	TRBJ2-5	TRBD2	-	CATSISSDGRGETQYF	TGTGCCACCAGCATATCATCAGACGGGAGGGGAGAGACCCAGTACTTC
TRBV5-1	TRBJ1-5	-	few	CASSLDGGQNQPQHF	TGCGCCAGCAGCTTGGATGGAGGACAGAATCAGCCCCAGCATTTT
TRBV2	TRBJ2-3	-	-	CASSLAGTDTQYF	TGTGCCAGCAGCTTAGCGGGCACAGATACGCAGTATTTT
TRBV6-1	TRBJ2-3	TRBD2	-	CASSGRASGARTDTQYF	TGTGCCAGCAGTGGACGCGCTAGCGGGGCACGCACAGATACGCAGTATTTT
TRBV9	TRBJ2-2	-	few	CASSVATYTGELFF	TGTGCCAGCAGCGTAGCTACGTACACCGGGGAGCTGTTTTTT
TRBV2	TRBJ2-3	-	-	CASREQGVSADTQYF	TGTGCCAGCAGGGAACAGGGAGTTAGCGCAGATACGCAGTATTTT
TRBV7-6	TRBJ2-5	-	few	CASSLTGSQETQYF	TGTGCCAGCAGCTTAACGGGTTCCCAAGAGACCCAGTACTTC
TRBV19	TRBJ2-3	-	-	CASSWGAQSTDTQYF	TGTGCCAGTAGCTGGGGGGCCCAATCCACAGATACGCAGTATTTT
TRBV5-1	TRBJ1-4	-	-	CASGPQGSNEKLFF	TGCGCCAGCGGGCCCCAGGGGTCTAATGAAAAACTGTTTTTT
TRBV6-1	TRBJ2-4	-	-	CASSRVRDIQYF	TGTGCCAGCAGCAGGGTACGGGACATTCAGTACTTC
TRBV11-2	TRBJ2-7	TRBD2	-	CASSLGLAGAEQYF	TGTGCCAGCAGCCTAGGGCTAGCGGGAGCCGAGCAGTACTTC
TRBV29-1	TRBJ1-1	-	-	CSVAVGRIGEAFF	TGCAGCGTTGCAGTCGGACGGATCGGCGAAGCTTTCTTT
TRBV7-2	TRBJ2-3	-	few	CASSSLHGYTDTQYF	TGTGCCAGCAGCTCATTACACGGATACACAGATACGCAGTATTTT
TRBV2	TRBJ2-3	TRBD1	-	CASIMGQVTDTQYF	TGTGCCAGCATTATGGGACAGGTCACAGATACGCAGTATTTT
TRBV6-5	TRBJ2-3	-	-	CASSRRDSRDTQYF	TGTGCCAGCAGTCGGAGGGACTCCCGGGATACGCAGTATTTT
TRBV19	TRBJ2-5	-	once	CASSISGPRETQYF	TGTGCCAGTAGTATTTCCGGACCGCGGGAGACCCAGTACTTC
TRBV11-3	TRBJ2-3	-	once	CASSPGSGSTDTQYF	TGTGCCAGCTCCCCCGGTAGCGGAAGCACAGATACGCAGTATTTT
TRBV18	TRBJ2-7	-	medium-sized	CASSPTSNYEQYF	TGTGCCAGCTCCCCCACCTCAAACTACGAGCAGTACTTC
TRBV5-5	TRBJ1-1	TRBD1	few	CASKPGQGHTEAFF	TGTGCCAGCAAGCCGGGACAGGGTCACACTGAAGCTTTCTTT
TRBV7-2	TRBJ1-5	-	-	CASTRGEGPQHF	TGTGCCAGCACCCGAGGGGAGGGGCCCCAGCATTTT
TRBV7-2	TRBJ2-3	TRBD2	-	CASILTSGGADTQYF	TGTGCCAGCATCTTGACTAGCGGGGGTGCAGATACGCAGTATTTT
TRBV9	TRBJ1-1	-	-	CASSARVDTEAFF	TGTGCCAGCAGCGCACGAGTGGACACTGAAGCTTTCTTT
TRBV27	TRBJ1-1	TRBD1	few	CASSATGRSEAFF	TGTGCCAGCAGCGCGACAGGGCGGTCTGAAGCTTTCTTT
TRBV18	TRBJ2-3	-	-	CASSPRDTARDTQYF	TGTGCCAGCTCACCGCGGGACACCGCCCGAGATACGCAGTATTTT
TRBV19	TRBJ1-5	-	-	CASSIAGAINQPQHF	TGTGCCAGTAGTATTGCAGGGGCCATCAATCAGCCCCAGCATTTT
TRBV7-9	TRBJ2-7	-	-	CASSLAGTWEQYF	TGTGCCAGCAGCTTAGCCGGGACCTGGGAGCAGTACTTC
TRBV19	TRBJ2-7	-	-	CASSVSRENYEQYF	TGTGCCAGTAGTGTTTCCCGGGAAAACTACGAGCAGTACTTC
TRBV15	TRBJ2-2	-	-	CATSRGSSNTGELFF	TGTGCCACCAGCAGAGGCTCTTCCAACACCGGGGAGCTGTTTTTT
TRBV30	TRBJ1-2	-	few	CAWRGSSYGYTF	TGTGCCTGGAGAGGGAGTAGCTATGGCTACACCTTC
TRBV6-4	TRBJ2-2	TRBD1	once	CASSGDRAAGELFF	TGTGCCAGCAGTGGGGACAGGGCAGCCGGGGAGCTGTTTTTT
TRBV7-8	TRBJ1-5	TRBD1	-	CASSLGLRGNQPQHF	TGTGCCAGCAGCTTAGGGCTCAGGGGGAATCAGCCCCAGCATTTT
TRBV19	TRBJ1-1	-	-	CASSVWGGIGGTEAFF	TGTGCCAGTAGTGTTTGGGGTGGGATTGGTGGCACTGAAGCTTTCTTT